These 16 T cell receptor beta chains were sequenced from one sample in a study of control samples from healthy donors and cancer patients. Generated by immunoSEQ multiplex PCR, the TCRdb table keeps only in-frame clones and is missing some. The sample has roughly 14,000 clones, roughly 77% seen once. Input material: formalin-fixed, paraffin-embedded tissue. The receptors originated from a female donor with lung cancer.

The chain recombines TRBV13 with TRBJ2-6; D may be TRBD1 (6 bases). CDR3 size: 16 residues. Trimming removed 1 base from V and 1 base from J, with 8 bases in between. CDR1 is PRHDT and CDR2 is FYEKMQ in the germline V gene (reference sequence). The DNA of the CDR3 is TGTGCCAGCAGCTTAGAAGGGGGTTCTGGGGCCAACGTCCTGACTTTC. Its protein is CASSLEGGSGANVLTF. Based on the CDR3 plus reference TRBV13 and TRBJ2-6, the full variable domain is AAGVIQSPRHLIKEKRETATLKCYPIPRHDTVYWYQQGPGQDPQFLISFYEKMQSDKGSIPDRFSAQQFSDYHSELNMSSLELGDSALYFCASSLEGGSGANVLTFGAGSRLTVL.

This clone was found a few times. Other DNA sequences in the same sample also yield this CDR3. The gene calls are TRBV11-2 and TRBJ1-5, with 7 positions matching TRBD1. Looked up from germline, CDR1 is SGHAT and CDR2 is FQNNGV. Losses at the gene ends were 6 bases for V and 2 bases for J; bases not matched to a gene: 7. This CDR3 is built from 15 residues. CDR3 in amino acids: CASSLTGVGNQPQHF. Written as DNA, the CDR3 is TGTGCCAGCAGTCTTACAGGGGTAGGCAATCAGCCCCAGCATTTT.

The chain combines TRBV7-2 with TRBJ2-1; D is perhaps TRBD2 (5 bases). Trimming left V 5 bases short and J 7 bases short, with 15 bases between. Per the germline V gene, CDR1 is SGHTA and CDR2 is FQGNSA. CDR3 size: 14 residues. This CDR3 reads CASSPHGIGNEQFF. The CDR3 region has the DNA TGTGCCAGCAGCCCCCACGGGATTGGGAATGAGCAGTTCTTC.

Remarks on this clone: A much more abundant neighbour one base away suggests this may be a read error. The rearrangement joins TRBV7-9 to TRBJ1-1; 7 bases fit TRBD1. CDR1 is SEHNR, CDR2 FQNEAQ, per germline (reference sequence). This CDR3 region has 15 residues. The CDR3 bases are TGTGCCAGCAGCCCGACAGGGATGGTGAACACTGAAGTTTTCTTT. As protein: CASSPTGMVNTEVFF.

The rearrangement joins TRBV6-5 to TRBJ2-2; possibly TRBD2 for D (6 bases). Germline lookup yields CDR1 MNHEY and CDR2 SVGAGI. Trimming took 6 bases from V and 7 from J, leaving 15 bases between them. The CDR3 loop spans 14 amino acids. CDR3: CASRPTGVDGELFF. DNA for the CDR3: TGTGCCAGCAGGCCAACGGGAGTAGACGGGGAGCTGTTTTTT.

This clone was recorded a few times. V and J are TRBV27 and TRBJ1-2, with 8 positions matching TRBD1. J was trimmed by 2 bases and V by 8 bases; bases with no gene match: 10. This CDR3 is built from 15 residues. Germline V lookup: CDR1 MNHEY, CDR2 SMNVEV (reference sequence). CDR3 sequence (DNA): TGTGCCAGCTGTGATCCGTCAGGGGGCAACTATGGCTACACCTTC. Protein sequence: CASCDPSGGNYGYTF.

The gene calls are TRBV12-3 or TRBV12-4 and TRBJ1-1; no definite D call. The CDR3 totals 13 residues. Trimming removed 1 base at V and 1 base at J, with 4 bases between. The CDR3 loop reads CASSLGPNTEAFF. The CDR3 bases are TGTGCCAGCAGTTTAGGCCCGAACACTGAAGCTTTCTTT.

The V and J genes are TRBV5-4 and TRBJ2-3; 12 bases fit TRBD2. The CDR3 spans 17 residues. J gave up 10 bases and V 0 bases, and 12 bases lay outside the gene matches. Per germline, CDR1 SGHNT and CDR2 YYREEE (reference sequence). The CDR3 nucleotides are TGTGCCAGCAGCTTGGAACTAGCGGGGGGCCTAGGGCGGGCGCAGTATTTT. It translates to CASSLELAGGLGRAQYF.

The chain combines TRBV19 with TRBJ1-1, with D unclear. V was trimmed by 4 bases and J by 0 bases, leaving 15 bases between them. The CDR3 loop spans 16 amino acids. Germline CDR1 and CDR2: LNHDA and SQIVND (reference sequence). The CDR3 here is CASSTLLHGMNTEAFF. DNA for the CDR3: TGTGCCAGTAGTACCCTACTTCACGGAATGAACACTGAAGCTTTCTTT.

A word on this clone: A read error is possible here, since a much larger clone lies one base away. This chain connects TRBV19 to TRBJ1-4; no reliable D call. The CDR3 spans 15 residues. Germline CDR1 LNHDA, CDR2 SQIVND (reference sequence). V shed 8 bases and J shed 9 bases, with 22 bases lying between them. CDR3 bases: TGTGCCAGTCAAGGTTTTGGAGGAGTCAATAAAAAACTGTTTTTT. Its translation: CASQGFGGVNKKLFF.

Of note for this clone: Mismatch with germline at one junction end may stem from a read error. The chain has TRBV20-1 and TRBJ1-2; TRBD1 is a possible D gene (6 bases). This CDR3 comprises 10 residues. The germline CDR1 and CDR2 sequences are DFQATT and SNEGSKA (reference sequence). The DNA for the CDR3 is TGCAGTGCTAGATCATCAGGACAGATCTTC. Translating it yields CSARSSGQIF.

The CDR3 loop is CASSQTGHGYTF. In DNA, the CDR3 is TGTGCCAGCAGCCAGACGGGGCATGGCTACACCTTC. The chain links TRBV3-1 (or the pseudogene TRBV3-2) to TRBJ1-2; a possible D gene is TRBD1 (5 bases). This CDR3 region has 12 residues. CDR1 and CDR2 (germline): LGHDT, YNNKEL (reference sequence). V lost 3 bases, J lost 6 bases, and 8 bases lay in between.

CDR3 in DNA: TGTGCCAGCTCACCACGGACAGGGGGCTCTGCCGGGGAGCTGTTTTTT. As protein: CASSPRTGGSAGELFF. The rearrangement links TRBV18 to TRBJ2-2; TRBD1 matches at 11 bases. The CDR3 sequence is 16 residues long. Trimming cost V 1 base and J 6 bases; bases outside gene matches: 4. Germline CDR1 KGHSH, CDR2 LQKENI.

The chain has TRBV2 and TRBJ1-4, with TRBD1 identical over 7 bases. The J segment lost 8 bases and the V segment lost 8 bases, leaving 11 bases of the junction unmatched. CDR1 and CDR2 (germline): SNHLY, FYNNEI. This CDR3 is built from 14 residues. DNA for the CDR3: TGTGCCAGCGTCGGCCGGGACAGCAACGAAAAACTGTTTTTT. Residues: CASVGRDSNEKLFF.

The chain recombines TRBV6-5 with TRBJ2-1; 11 bases are shared with TRBD2. Germline V gene sequence: CDR1 MNHEY, CDR2 SVGAGI. The CDR3 is made up of 13 amino acids. Unmatched junction bases numbered 4, after V lost 6 bases and J lost 9 bases. CDR3 loop: CASRLAGGGEQFF. The CDR3 DNA sequence: TGTGCCAGCAGGCTAGCGGGAGGAGGTGAGCAGTTCTTC.

V and J are TRBV14 and TRBJ2-5, with D tentatively TRBD2 (6 bases). Trimming shortened V by 0 bases and J by 2 bases, and 19 bases separated the two germline ends. Germline assignment: CDR1 SGHDN and CDR2 FVKESK. This CDR3 spans 18 amino acids. CDR3 nucleotide sequence: TGTGCCAGCAGCCAAGATCCCCCGGACTATGGGTGGCAAGAGACCCAGTACTTC. Amino acids: CASSQDPPDYGWQETQYF.